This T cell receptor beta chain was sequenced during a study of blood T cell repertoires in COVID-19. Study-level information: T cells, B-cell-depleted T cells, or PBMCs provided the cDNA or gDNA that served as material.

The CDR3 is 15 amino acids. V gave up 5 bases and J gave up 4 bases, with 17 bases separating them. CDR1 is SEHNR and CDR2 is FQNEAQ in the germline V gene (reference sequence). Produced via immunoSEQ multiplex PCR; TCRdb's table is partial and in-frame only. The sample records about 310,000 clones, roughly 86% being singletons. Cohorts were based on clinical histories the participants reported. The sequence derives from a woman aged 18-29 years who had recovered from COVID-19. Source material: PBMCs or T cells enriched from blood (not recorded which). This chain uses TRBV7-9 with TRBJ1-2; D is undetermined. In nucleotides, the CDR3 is TGTGCCAGCAGCGCTATCGTACAGAGCCTCTATGGCTACACCTTC. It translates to CASSAIVQSLYGYTF. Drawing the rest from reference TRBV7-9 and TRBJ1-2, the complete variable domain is DTGVSQNPRHKITKRGQNVTFRCDPISEHNRLYWYRQTLGQGPEFLTYFQNEAQLEKSRLLSDRFSAERPKGSFSTLEIQRTEQGDSAMYLCASSAIVQSLYGYTFGSGTRLTVV.